The following is a T cell receptor beta chain sequence with its context. These data belong to a study of T cells in tuberculosis. Produced via immunoSEQ multiplex PCR; TCRdb's table is partial and in-frame only. The table shows 25,000 to 30,000 clones, with over 85% occurring only once. The CDR3 length is 15 residues. Germline CDR1 reads MDHEN; CDR2 reads SYDVKM. V lost 1 base and J lost 5; bases outside the gene matches: 5. The sample consisted of PBMCs. This TCR derives from a donor between 10 and 35 years old with latent tuberculosis or without tuberculosis infection. The rearrangement uses TRBV28 and TRBJ2-1; 7 nucleotides match TRBD2. CDR3 in amino acids: CASSLSPAGDNEQFF. CDR3 in DNA: TGTGCCAGCAGTTTATCACCCGCGGGGGACAATGAGCAGTTCTTC.